Presented here are 32 T cell receptor beta chains from one specimen sequenced in a study of blood T cell repertoires in COVID-19. Generated by immunoSEQ multiplex PCR, the TCRdb table keeps only in-frame clones and is missing some. The sample has roughly 400,000 clones, approximately 91% seen once. Material for sequencing was PBMCs or T cells enriched from blood (not recorded which). The receptors derive from a woman aged 18-29 years who had been exposed to COVID-19.

The chain couples TRBV7-2 to TRBJ2-2, with a tentative D call TRBD2 (6 bases). The CDR3 spans 14 residues. The V end was cut by 5 bases, the J end by 4 bases, with 11 bases between. The V gene's germline CDR1 is SGHTA and CDR2 FQGNSA. The CDR3 loop is CASSPGLITGELFF. As DNA, the CDR3 is TGTGCCAGCAGCCCGGGACTTATCACCGGGGAGCTGTTTTTT. The complete variable domain, with remaining parts taken from reference TRBV7-2 and TRBJ2-2, reads GAGVSQSPSNKVTEKGKDVELRCDPISGHTALYWYRQSLGQGLEFLIYFQGNSAPDKSGLPSDRFSAERTGGSVSTLTIQRTQQEDSAVYLCASSPGLITGELFFGEGSRLTVL.

This chain connects TRBV2 to TRBJ1-5; D remains ambiguous. With 1 base removed from V and 3 bases from J, the gap between germline ends came to 10 bases. Germline V gene lookup returns CDR1 SNHLY and CDR2 FYNNEI. There are 15 residues in the CDR3. The CDR3 bases are TGTGCCAGCAGTGAAGGGTCCGGGATCAATCAGCCCCAGCATTTT. The encoded protein is CASSEGSGINQPQHF.

V is TRBV12-3 or TRBV12-4 and J is TRBJ2-1; D ambiguous. The CDR3 covers 13 residues. The V and J ends lost 5 bases and 6 bases respectively, with 11 bases between them. The CDR3 here is CASSPQVVNEQFF. DNA for the CDR3: TGTGCCAGCAGTCCCCAGGTAGTCAATGAGCAGTTCTTC.

This chain connects TRBV19 to TRBJ2-1, with 15 bases matching TRBD2. CDR3 length: 17 residues. Per germline, CDR1 LNHDA and CDR2 SQIVND (reference sequence). V trimming: 3 bases; J trimming: 8 bases; junction bases outside the gene matches: 8. This CDR3 is CASSIRGLAGGDYEQFF. The CDR3 coding sequence is TGTGCCAGTAGTATTCGAGGACTAGCGGGAGGGGACTATGAGCAGTTCTTC.

For the CDR3, the DNA is TGTGCCAGCAGTTACGCAGGGGGGTGGAAGACCGGGGAGCTGTTTTTT. This gives the protein CASSYAGGWKTGELFF. The chain uses TRBV6-5 and TRBJ2-2; TRBD1 might be the D (7 bases). Looked up from germline, CDR1 is MNHEY and CDR2 is SVGAGI. Trimming took 2 bases from V and 5 from J, leaving 15 bases between them. The CDR3 spans 16 residues.

This chain connects TRBV5-6 to TRBJ2-7, with D possibly being TRBD2 (5 bases). Germline CDR1 reads SGHDT; CDR2 reads YYEEEE. The CDR3 loop spans 13 amino acids. Trimming shortened V by 4 bases and J by 3 bases, and 11 bases separated the two germline ends. CDR3 region: CASSPGIRYEQYF. The CDR3 DNA follows: TGTGCCAGCAGCCCGGGAATTCGCTACGAGCAGTACTTC. The entire variable domain, with the rest obtained from reference TRBV5-6 and TRBJ2-7, is as follows: DAGVTQSPTHLIKTRGQQVTLRCSPKSGHDTVSWYQQALGQGPQFIFQYYEEEERQRGNFPDRFSGHQFPNYSSELNVNALLLGDSALYLCASSPGIRYEQYFGPGTRLTVT.

Written as DNA, the CDR3 is TGTGCCAGCAGCTTAGTTCGTGATCGTAGGGGTTATGGCTACACCTTC. Amino acids: CASSLVRDRRGYGYTF. V gene TRBV7-2 combines with J gene TRBJ1-2; TRBD1 might be the D (5 bases). V was clipped by 1 base and J by 5 bases, with 17 bases between them. The CDR3 consists of 16 residues. Germline loops: CDR1 SGHTA, CDR2 FQGNSA.

The V gene is TRBV6-5, the J gene TRBJ2-5; tentatively, D is TRBD2 (5 bases). Trimming left V 4 bases short and J 5 bases short, with 11 bases between. This CDR3 contains 13 residues. The germline V gene encodes CDR1 MNHEY and CDR2 SVGAGI. CDR3 region: CASSWRSRETQYF. The CDR3 region has the DNA TGTGCCAGCAGTTGGAGGTCTCGGGAGACCCAGTACTTC.

In regard to this clone: Other DNA sequences from this sample encode an identical CDR3 as well. The V gene is TRBV28, the J gene TRBJ1-5, with D uncertain. From germline, CDR1 is MDHEN and CDR2 SYDVKM. The CDR3 runs to 15 residues. Trimming pared 1 base from V and 0 bases from J, leaving 7 bases between. The CDR3 sequence: CASSLSGYSNQPQHF. Here the CDR3 DNA reads TGTGCCAGCAGTTTATCAGGATATAGCAATCAGCCCCAGCATTTT.

The gene calls are TRBV19 and TRBJ1-1, with D possibly TRBD1 on 5 matching bases. Trimming took 6 bases from V and 0 from J, leaving 8 bases between them. The CDR3 sequence is 13 residues long. Per the germline V gene, CDR1 is LNHDA and CDR2 is SQIVND (reference sequence). The CDR3 loop is CASSGGLNTEAFF. CDR3 coding DNA: TGTGCCAGTAGCGGGGGGTTGAACACTGAAGCTTTCTTT.

The CDR3 reads CASSQRMVSGTPQYF. The CDR3 region has the DNA TGTGCCAGCAGCCAGAGGATGGTTAGCGGGACTCCGCAGTACTTC. V is TRBV3-1 (or the pseudogene TRBV3-2) and J is TRBJ2-7; 8 nucleotides line up with TRBD2. The junction had 13 bases not matched to a gene; V was cut back by 3 bases and J by 9 bases. The CDR3 is 15 residues long. Germline CDR1 and CDR2: LGHDT and YNNKEL (reference sequence).

This sequence joins TRBV28 and TRBJ1-5, with 9 positions matching TRBD1. The CDR3 is 15 residues long. CDR1 is MDHEN and CDR2 is SYDVKM in the germline V gene. V lost 4 bases, J lost 7 bases, and 8 bases stayed unmatched. CDR3 nucleotides: TGTGCCAGCAGTTCACAGGGGGCCGTGAACCAGCCCCAGCATTTT. Residues: CASSSQGAVNQPQHF.

This clone appeared a single time. The V call is TRBV4-2, the J call TRBJ1-4, with D unclear. Germline V gives CDR1 LGHNA, CDR2 YNFKEQ. The CDR3 has 15 amino acids. Trimming removed 0 bases at V and 0 bases at J, with 5 bases between. The CDR3: CASSQDFTTNEKLFF. The CDR3 nucleotides are TGTGCCAGCAGCCAAGATTTTACAACTAATGAAAAACTGTTTTTT.

This clone was seen once. This specimen includes other DNA sequences encoding the same CDR3. V is TRBV11-2 and J is TRBJ2-7; TRBD1 matches 10 bases. The CDR3 extends over 15 amino acids. Trimming at V came to 4 bases and at J to 3 bases, leaving 6 bases not matched to a gene. Germline-derived CDR1 and CDR2 are SGHAT and FQNNGV. The CDR3 spells CASSSPGQGYYEQYF. CDR3 nucleotides: TGTGCCAGCAGCTCACCGGGACAGGGGTACTACGAGCAGTACTTC.

The rearrangement links TRBV4-1 to TRBJ2-2; TRBD2 agrees at 10 bases. CDR1 is MGHRA, CDR2 YSYEKL, per germline. Trimming cost V 0 bases and J 3 bases; bases outside gene matches: 7. The CDR3 runs to 18 residues. This chain's CDR3 is CASSQDQLAGVYTGELFF. The CDR3, as DNA: TGCGCCAGCAGCCAAGATCAGCTAGCGGGAGTTTACACCGGGGAGCTGTTTTTT.

This sequence joins TRBV11-2 and TRBJ2-1; D unresolved. The germline V gene encodes CDR1 SGHAT and CDR2 FQNNGV. This CDR3 has 15 amino acids. The ends were cut back, 1 base at V and 6 bases at J, with 13 bases in the middle. CDR3 in amino acids: CASSLGTGSLNEQFF. The CDR3 DNA follows: TGTGCCAGCAGCTTAGGTACGGGTTCCCTCAATGAGCAGTTCTTC.

The V call is TRBV4-3, the J call TRBJ1-1; D might be TRBD1 (6 bases). Germline values: CDR1 LGHNA, CDR2 YSLEER. Trimming shortened V by 4 bases and J by 0 bases, and 15 bases separated the two germline ends. This CDR3 region has 16 residues. The CDR3: CASSRGSGAVNTEAFF. CDR3 sequence (DNA): TGCGCCAGCAGCCGCGGATCAGGGGCCGTGAACACTGAAGCTTTCTTT.

The chain couples TRBV3-1 (or the pseudogene TRBV3-2) to TRBJ2-2; 11 nucleotides agree with TRBD2. In germline, CDR1 is LGHDT, CDR2 YNNKEL (reference sequence). There are 16 residues in the CDR3. V trimming: 7 bases; J trimming: 4 bases; junction bases outside the gene matches: 8. The CDR3 loop reads CASTKVAGGVTGELFF. DNA of the CDR3: TGTGCCAGCACCAAGGTAGCGGGAGGGGTCACCGGGGAGCTGTTTTTT.

This clone has just a few counts. The chain couples TRBV25-1 to TRBJ2-1, with TRBD2 identical over 10 bases. Unmatched junction bases numbered 5, after V lost 6 bases and J lost 3 bases. Looked up from germline, CDR1 is MGHDK and CDR2 is SYGVNS. The CDR3 is 15 amino acids. This chain's CDR3 is CASSPSSGGYNEQFF. CDR3 coding DNA: TGTGCCAGCAGCCCTTCTAGCGGGGGCTACAATGAGCAGTTCTTC.

This clone was observed a handful of times. V gene TRBV13 combines with J gene TRBJ2-7, with a possible D match to TRBD1 (6 bases). This CDR3 comprises 16 residues. Trimming left V 4 bases short and J 2 bases short, with 18 bases between. The germline gives CDR1 PRHDT, CDR2 FYEKMQ (reference sequence). The CDR3 DNA reads TGTGCCAGCAGCTCAAGGGGGAGAGGGCTAGCCTACGAGCAGTACTTC. This sequence encodes CASSSRGRGLAYEQYF.

The V and J genes are TRBV19 and TRBJ2-3; perhaps TRBD2 as D (6 bases). The V end lost 3 bases, the J end lost 3 bases, and 16 bases lay between the germline ends. CDR1 is LNHDA and CDR2 is SQIVND in the germline V gene (reference sequence). The CDR3 contains 16 residues. In nucleotides, the CDR3 is TGTGCCAGTAGTATCGGGGTCCCGGGAGAAACAGATACGCAGTATTTT. Residues: CASSIGVPGETDTQYF.

The table lists this clone with a count of one. The chain uses TRBV9 and TRBJ2-7; a possible D gene is TRBD1 (5 bases). This CDR3 region has 14 residues. Trimming stripped 3 bases from V and 4 bases from J, with 14 bases between. Germline CDR1 and CDR2: SGDLS and YYNGEE. CDR3 sequence reads: CASSATSQGYEQYF. The DNA of the CDR3 is TGTGCCAGCAGCGCTACCAGTCAGGGATACGAGCAGTACTTC.

The J gene is TRBJ1-2, the V gene TRBV29-1; tentatively, D is TRBD1 (5 bases). The CDR3 contains 14 residues. Germline V gene sequence: CDR1 SQVTM, CDR2 ANQGSEA. V lost 7 bases and J lost 5, with 20 bases in between. The CDR3: CSAMAGPGGYGYTF. The CDR3 DNA is TGCAGCGCAATGGCGGGGCCCGGGGGGTATGGCTACACCTTC.

The chain joins TRBV6-2 or TRBV6-3 to TRBJ2-7, with a tentative D call TRBD1 (5 bases). The ends were cut back, 2 bases at V and 1 base at J, with 15 bases in the middle. The CDR3 extends over 16 amino acids. Germline assignment: CDR1 MNHEY and CDR2 SVGEGT. CDR3 bases: TGTGCCAGCAGTTACGGTGCAGGGCGCCAATCCTACGAGCAGTACTTC. Translating it yields CASSYGAGRQSYEQYF.

This rearrangement joins TRBV19 to TRBJ2-1, with D perhaps TRBD2 (6 bases). CDR3 size: 14 residues. Germline V gene sequence: CDR1 LNHDA, CDR2 SQIVND (reference sequence). The V gene lost 5 bases and the J gene lost 7 bases, with 15 bases spanning the gap. CDR3 nucleotides: TGTGCCAGTAGTTCCCAGGCGGGATTAAATGAGCAGTTCTTC. Residues: CASSSQAGLNEQFF. The full variable domain, in which reference TRBV19 and TRBJ2-1 provide the parts outside the CDR3, is DGGITQSPKYLFRKEGQNVTLSCEQNLNHDAMYWYRQDPGQGLRLIYYSQIVNDFQKGDIAEGYSVSREKKESFPLTVTSAQKNPTAFYLCASSSQAGLNEQFFGPGTRLTVL.

V and J are TRBV29-1 and TRBJ1-2; a weak D match, TRBD1 (6 bases). This CDR3 has 11 amino acids. The germline V gene has CDR1 SQVTM and CDR2 ANQGSEA. Here the CDR3 reads CSFQGNYGYTF. As DNA, the CDR3 is TGCAGTTTCCAGGGGAACTATGGCTACACCTTC.

The J gene is TRBJ1-1, the V gene TRBV19, with TRBD1 as a possible D gene (6 bases). Germline CDR1 reads LNHDA; CDR2 reads SQIVND (reference sequence). The germline V and J ends were trimmed by 8 bases and 0 bases, with 10 bases remaining between them. The CDR3 sequence is 13 residues long. The CDR3 DNA sequence: TGTGCCAGTTTGGACAGCCTGAACACTGAAGCTTTCTTT. Protein: CASLDSLNTEAFF.

The table lists this clone with a few counts. The chain uses TRBV10-2 and TRBJ2-1; 8 bases are a match to TRBD1. Germline CDR1 and CDR2: WSHSY and SAAADI. This CDR3 comprises 15 residues. V gave up 4 bases and J gave up 4 bases; unmatched junction bases: 6. For the CDR3, the DNA is TGCGCCAGCAGTGGCCAGGGGGCGGGATACAATGAGCAGTTCTTC. Protein: CASSGQGAGYNEQFF.

V and J are TRBV29-1 and TRBJ2-1; 8 bases align to TRBD2. The V gene end was trimmed by 5 bases and the J gene end by 3 bases; junction bases not matched to a gene: 6. The CDR3 sequence is 14 residues long. From germline, CDR1 is SQVTM and CDR2 ANQGSEA. The CDR3 protein is CSVPGRAVYNEQFF. In DNA form, the CDR3 reads TGCAGCGTTCCCGGGAGGGCAGTCTACAATGAGCAGTTCTTC.

This clone has just one count. This rearrangement joins TRBV5-8 to TRBJ2-3, with D possibly matching TRBD1 (5 bases). V was pared by 0 bases and J by 0 bases, with 11 bases between. Germline CDR1 and CDR2: SGHTS and YDEGEE. The CDR3 is made up of 16 amino acids. Here the CDR3 reads CASSLGQTPSTDTQYF. As DNA, the CDR3 is TGTGCCAGCAGCTTGGGACAGACCCCTAGCACAGATACGCAGTATTTT.

The V gene is TRBV28, the J gene TRBJ2-5; D perhaps matches TRBD1 (6 bases). Between the trimmed V and J ends, which lost 1 base and 5 bases, there was a span of 11 bases. The germline V gene encodes CDR1 MDHEN and CDR2 SYDVKM. The CDR3 has 14 amino acids. The CDR3 nucleotides are TGTGCCAGCAGTTTATTCCTGAGGGGGGAGACCCAGTACTTC. As protein: CASSLFLRGETQYF.

V and J are TRBV18 and TRBJ1-2, with D possibly TRBD1 on 5 matching bases. The germline V gene has CDR1 KGHSH and CDR2 LQKENI. The V gene lost 2 bases and the J gene lost 6 bases, with 13 bases spanning the gap. The CDR3 spans 14 residues. The CDR3 DNA reads TGTGCCAGCTCACCAGACAGACTTGAACATGGCTACACCTTC. It is translated as CASSPDRLEHGYTF. The full variable domain, with the rest looked up from reference TRBV18 and TRBJ1-2, is NAGVMQNPRHLVRRRGQEARLRCSPMKGHSHVYWYRQLPEEGLKFMVYLQKENIIDESGMPKERFSAEFPKEGPSILRIQQVVRGDSAAYFCASSPDRLEHGYTFGSGTRLTVV.